Sequencing of this T cell receptor (beta chain) was carried out in a study of blood T cell repertoires in COVID-19. Background on the study: T cells, B-cell-depleted T cells, or PBMCs supplied cDNA or gDNA.

The V segment lost 1 base and the J segment 5 bases; nucleotides outside the gene matches: 6. Germline V gene sequence: CDR1 SGHTA, CDR2 FQGNSA. This CDR3 contains 15 residues. Seattle participants joined during active infection and were tracked over time. Per the original data handling: Cell counts per sample came from amplifying reference gene primers. Some clones are missing from TCRdb's copy, which holds only in-frame ones; the method was immunoSEQ multiplex PCR. V, J and clone size are taken as reported in that table, and D and trimming were inferred from the DNA itself. The sample carries 150,000 to 200,000 clones, around nine tenths recorded once.

The sample taken for sequencing was peripheral blood. This chain connects TRBV7-2 to TRBJ2-5; 8 bases are shared with TRBD2. The source of this sequence is a woman over 75 with COVID-19, enrolled during active disease. The CDR3 coding sequence is TGTGCCAGCAGCTTAGTGGCGGGAGGCGGGGAGACCCAGTACTTC. Its translation: CASSLVAGGGETQYF.